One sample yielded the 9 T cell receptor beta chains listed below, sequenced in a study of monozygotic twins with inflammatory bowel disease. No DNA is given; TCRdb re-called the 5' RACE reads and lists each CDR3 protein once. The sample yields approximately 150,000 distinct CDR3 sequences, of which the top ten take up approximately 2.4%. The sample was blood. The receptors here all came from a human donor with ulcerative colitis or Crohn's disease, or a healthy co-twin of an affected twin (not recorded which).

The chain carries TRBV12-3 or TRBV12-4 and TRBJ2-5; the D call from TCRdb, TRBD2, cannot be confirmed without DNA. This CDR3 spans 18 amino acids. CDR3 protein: CASSFRFGTSDVPETQYF.

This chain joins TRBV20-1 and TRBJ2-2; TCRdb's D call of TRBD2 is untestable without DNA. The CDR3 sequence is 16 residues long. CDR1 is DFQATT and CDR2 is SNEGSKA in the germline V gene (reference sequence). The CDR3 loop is CSAKTGRLAYTGELFF.

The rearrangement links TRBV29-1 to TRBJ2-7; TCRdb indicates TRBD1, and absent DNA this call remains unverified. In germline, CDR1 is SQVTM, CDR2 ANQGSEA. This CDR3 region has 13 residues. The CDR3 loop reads CSVELGGTYEQYF.

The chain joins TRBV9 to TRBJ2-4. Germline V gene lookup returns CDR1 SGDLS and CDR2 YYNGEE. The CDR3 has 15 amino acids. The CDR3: CASSIDGVAKNIQYF.

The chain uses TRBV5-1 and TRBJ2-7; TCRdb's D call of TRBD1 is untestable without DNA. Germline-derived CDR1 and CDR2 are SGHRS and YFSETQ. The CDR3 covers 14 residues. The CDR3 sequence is CASSLAGQDDEQYF.

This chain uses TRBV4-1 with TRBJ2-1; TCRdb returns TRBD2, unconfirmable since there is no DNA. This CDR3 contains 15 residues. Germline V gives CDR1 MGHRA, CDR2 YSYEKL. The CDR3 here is CASSQAQRGDNEQFF.

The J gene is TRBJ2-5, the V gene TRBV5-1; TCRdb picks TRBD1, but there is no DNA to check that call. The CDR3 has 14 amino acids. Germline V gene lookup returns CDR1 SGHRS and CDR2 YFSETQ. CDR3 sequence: CASSRTQGRETQYF.

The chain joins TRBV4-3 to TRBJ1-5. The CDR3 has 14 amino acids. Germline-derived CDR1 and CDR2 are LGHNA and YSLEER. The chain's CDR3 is CASSQDYRNQPQHF.

The CDR3: CASSQDTLAGYNEQFF. The genes are TRBV4-1 and TRBJ2-1; absent DNA, TCRdb's TRBD2 call cannot be checked. CDR1 is MGHRA, CDR2 YSYEKL, per germline. The CDR3 totals 16 residues.